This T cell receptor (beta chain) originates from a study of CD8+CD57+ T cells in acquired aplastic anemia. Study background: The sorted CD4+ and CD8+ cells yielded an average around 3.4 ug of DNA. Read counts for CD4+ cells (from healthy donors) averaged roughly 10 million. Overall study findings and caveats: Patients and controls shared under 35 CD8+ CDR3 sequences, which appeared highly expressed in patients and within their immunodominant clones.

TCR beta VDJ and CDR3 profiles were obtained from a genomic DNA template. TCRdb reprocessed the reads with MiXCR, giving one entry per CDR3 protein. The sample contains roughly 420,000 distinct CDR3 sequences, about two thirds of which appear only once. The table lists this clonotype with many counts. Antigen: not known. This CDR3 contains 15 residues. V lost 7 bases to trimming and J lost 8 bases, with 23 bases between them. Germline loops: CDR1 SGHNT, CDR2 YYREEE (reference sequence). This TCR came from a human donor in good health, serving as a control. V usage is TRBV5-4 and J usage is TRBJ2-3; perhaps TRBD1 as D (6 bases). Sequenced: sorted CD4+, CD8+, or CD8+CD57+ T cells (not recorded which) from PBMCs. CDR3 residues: CASHTYRDPGGTQYF. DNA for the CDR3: TGTGCCAGCCACACTTACAGGGATCCTGGGGGTACGCAGTATTTT.